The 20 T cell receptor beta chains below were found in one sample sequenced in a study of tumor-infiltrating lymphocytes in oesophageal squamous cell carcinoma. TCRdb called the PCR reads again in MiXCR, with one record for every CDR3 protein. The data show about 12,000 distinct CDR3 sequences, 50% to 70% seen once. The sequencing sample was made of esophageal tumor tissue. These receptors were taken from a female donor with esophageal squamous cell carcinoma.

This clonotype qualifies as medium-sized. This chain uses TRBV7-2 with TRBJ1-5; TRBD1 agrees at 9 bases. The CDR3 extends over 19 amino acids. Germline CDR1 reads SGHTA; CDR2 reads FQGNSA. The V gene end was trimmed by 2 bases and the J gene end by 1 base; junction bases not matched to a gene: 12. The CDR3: CASSLLTGTGILSNQPQHF. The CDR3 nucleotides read TGTGCCAGCAGCTTATTAACCGGGACAGGGATTTTAAGCAATCAGCCCCAGCATTTT.

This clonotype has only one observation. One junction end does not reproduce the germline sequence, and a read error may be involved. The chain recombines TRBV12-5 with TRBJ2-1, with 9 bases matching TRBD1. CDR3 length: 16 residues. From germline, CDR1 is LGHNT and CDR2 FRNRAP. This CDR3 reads CASGSFRDRANSPLHF. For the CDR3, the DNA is TGTGCTAGTGGTTCCTTCCGGGACAGGGCAAATTCACCCCTCCACTTC.

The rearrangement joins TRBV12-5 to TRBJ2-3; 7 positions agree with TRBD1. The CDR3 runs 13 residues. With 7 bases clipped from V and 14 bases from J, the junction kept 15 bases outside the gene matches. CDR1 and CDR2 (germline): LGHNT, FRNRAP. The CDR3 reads CASATGNTGELYF. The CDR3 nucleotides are TGTGCTAGTGCCACTGGTAACACAGGGGAGCTGTATTTT.

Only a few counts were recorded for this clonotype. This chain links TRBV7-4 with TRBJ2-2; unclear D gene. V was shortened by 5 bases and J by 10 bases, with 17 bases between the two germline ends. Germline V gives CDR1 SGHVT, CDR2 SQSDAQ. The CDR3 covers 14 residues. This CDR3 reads CASSPEARSEELFF. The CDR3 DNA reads TGTGCCAGCAGCCCCGAGGCGCGTTCCGAGGAGCTGTTTTTT.

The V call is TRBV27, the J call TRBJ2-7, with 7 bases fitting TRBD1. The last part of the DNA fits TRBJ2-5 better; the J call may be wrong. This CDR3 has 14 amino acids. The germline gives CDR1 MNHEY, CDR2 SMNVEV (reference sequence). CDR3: CASSLSTGMETQYF. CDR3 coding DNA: TGTGCCAGCAGTTTATCGACAGGGATGGAGACCCAGTACTTC.

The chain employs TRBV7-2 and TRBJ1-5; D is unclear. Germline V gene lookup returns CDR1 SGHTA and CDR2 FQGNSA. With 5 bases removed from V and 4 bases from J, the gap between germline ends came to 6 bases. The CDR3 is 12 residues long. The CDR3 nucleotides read TGTGCCAGCAGCCCCACTAATCAGCCCCAGCATTTT. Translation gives CASSPTNQPQHF.

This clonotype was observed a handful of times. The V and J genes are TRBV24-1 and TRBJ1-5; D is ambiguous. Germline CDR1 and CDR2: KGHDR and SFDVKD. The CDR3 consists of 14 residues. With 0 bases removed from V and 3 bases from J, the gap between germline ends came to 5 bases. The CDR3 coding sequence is TGTGCCACCAGTGATTTGAGCATCAATCAGCCCCAGCATTTT. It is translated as CATSDLSINQPQHF.

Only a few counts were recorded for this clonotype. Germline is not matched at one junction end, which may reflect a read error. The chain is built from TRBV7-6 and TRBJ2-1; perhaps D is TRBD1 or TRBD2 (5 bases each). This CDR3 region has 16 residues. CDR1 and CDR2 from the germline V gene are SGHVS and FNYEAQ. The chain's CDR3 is CASSPTSGPFGNEQFF. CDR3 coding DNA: TGTGCTAGCAGCCCGACTTCGGGGCCTTTCGGTAATGAGCAGTTCTTC.

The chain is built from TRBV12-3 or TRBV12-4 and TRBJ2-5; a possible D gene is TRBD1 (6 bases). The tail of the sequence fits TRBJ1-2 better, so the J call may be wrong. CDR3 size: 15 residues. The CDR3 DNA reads TGTGCCAGCAGGCCCCGGACAGCTTCTAACTATGGCTACACCTTC. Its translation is CASRPRTASNYGYTF.

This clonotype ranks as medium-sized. As DNA, the CDR3 is TGTGCCAGCAGTTTAGGCGGAGGTCTCTCCTACGAGCAGTACTTC. Protein product: CASSLGGGLSYEQYF. V is TRBV12-3 or TRBV12-4 and J is TRBJ2-7, with D tentatively TRBD2 (5 bases). Trimming took off 1 base at V and 0 bases at J, with 10 bases between the two ends. CDR3 size: 15 residues.

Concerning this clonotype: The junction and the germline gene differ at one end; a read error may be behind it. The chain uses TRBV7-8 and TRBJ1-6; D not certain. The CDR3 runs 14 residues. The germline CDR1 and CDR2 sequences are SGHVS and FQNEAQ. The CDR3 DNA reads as TGTGCCAGCAGCTTACGGACTGCAAATTACGAGCAGTACTTT. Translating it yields CASSLRTANYEQYF. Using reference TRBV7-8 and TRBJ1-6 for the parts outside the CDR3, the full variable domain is GAGVSQSPRYKVAKRGQDVALRCDPISGHVSLFWYQQALGQGPEFLTYFQNEAQLDKSGLPSDRFFAERPEGSVSTLKIQRTQQEDSAVYLCASSLRTANYEQYFGNGTRLTVT.

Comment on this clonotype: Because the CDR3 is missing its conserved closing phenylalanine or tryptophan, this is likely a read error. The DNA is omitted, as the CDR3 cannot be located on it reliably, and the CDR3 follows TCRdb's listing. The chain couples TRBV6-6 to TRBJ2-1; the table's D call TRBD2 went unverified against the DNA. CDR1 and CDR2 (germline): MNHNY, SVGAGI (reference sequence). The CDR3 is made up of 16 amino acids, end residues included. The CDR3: CASRGSGTNYGYTFGS.

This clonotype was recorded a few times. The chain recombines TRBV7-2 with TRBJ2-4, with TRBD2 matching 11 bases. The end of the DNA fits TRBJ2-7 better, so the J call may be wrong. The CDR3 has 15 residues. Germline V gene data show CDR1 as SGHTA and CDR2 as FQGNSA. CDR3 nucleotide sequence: TGTGCCAGCAGCTTAAGACTAGCGGGATCCTACGAGCAGTACTTC. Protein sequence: CASSLRLAGSYEQYF.

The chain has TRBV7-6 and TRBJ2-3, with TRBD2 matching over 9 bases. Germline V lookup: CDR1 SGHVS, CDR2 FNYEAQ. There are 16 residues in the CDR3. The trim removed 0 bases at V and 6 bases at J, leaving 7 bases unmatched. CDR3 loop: CASSLAGSGGGDTQYF. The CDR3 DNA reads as TGTGCCAGCAGCTTAGCGGGTAGCGGGGGCGGGGATACGCAGTATTTT. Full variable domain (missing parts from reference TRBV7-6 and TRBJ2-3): GAGVSQSPRYKVTKRGQDVALRCDPISGHVSLYWYRQALGQGPEFLTYFNYEAQQDKSGLPNDRFSAERPEGSISTLTIQRTEQRDSAMYRCASSLAGSGGGDTQYFGPGTRLTVL.

The CDR3 sequence is CASSLGAGVRSYEQYF. In DNA form, the CDR3 reads TGTGCCAGCAGCTTAGGGGCGGGAGTTCGGTCCTACGAGCAGTACTTC. The rearrangement uses TRBV7-2 and TRBJ2-7, with 7 bases that match TRBD2. CDR3 length equals 16 residues. The germline CDR1 and CDR2 sequences are SGHTA and FQGNSA. V lost 1 base to trimming and J lost 1 base; unmatched junction nucleotides: 7. Together with reference TRBV7-2 and TRBJ2-7, the CDR3 gives the full variable domain: GAGVSQSPSNKVTEKGKDVELRCDPISGHTALYWYRQSLGQGLEFLIYFQGNSAPDKSGLPSDRFSAERTGGSVSTLTIQRTQQEDSAVYLCASSLGAGVRSYEQYFGPGTRLTVT.

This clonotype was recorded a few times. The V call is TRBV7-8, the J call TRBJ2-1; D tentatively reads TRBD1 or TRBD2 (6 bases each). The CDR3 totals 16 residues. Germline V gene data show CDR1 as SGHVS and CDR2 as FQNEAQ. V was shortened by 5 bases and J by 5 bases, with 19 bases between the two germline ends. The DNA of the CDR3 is TGTGCCAGCAGCCATCCGGGTGGAGGGGGAGACAATGAGCAGTTCTTC. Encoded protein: CASSHPGGGGDNEQFF.

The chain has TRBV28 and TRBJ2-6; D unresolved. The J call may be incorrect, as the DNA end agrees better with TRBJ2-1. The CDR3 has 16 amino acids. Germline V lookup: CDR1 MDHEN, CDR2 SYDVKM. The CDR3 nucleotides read TGTGCCAGCAGTTTATGGGGTTTTGGAGTAGGTAATGAGCAGTTCTTC. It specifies CASSLWGFGVGNEQFF.

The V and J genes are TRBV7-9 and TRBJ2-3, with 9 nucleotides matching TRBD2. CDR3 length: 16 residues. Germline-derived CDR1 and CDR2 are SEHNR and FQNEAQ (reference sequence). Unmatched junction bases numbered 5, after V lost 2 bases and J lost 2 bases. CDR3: CASSLLLAGNTDTQYF. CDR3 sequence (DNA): TGTGCCAGCAGCTTACTGCTAGCGGGGAACACAGATACGCAGTATTTT.

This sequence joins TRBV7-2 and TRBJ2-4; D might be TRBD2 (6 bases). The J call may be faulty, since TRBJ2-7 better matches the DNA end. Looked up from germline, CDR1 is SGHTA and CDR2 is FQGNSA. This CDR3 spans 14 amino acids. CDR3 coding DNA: TGTGCCAGCAGCTGGGGGACTGAGTCCTACGAGCAGTACTTC. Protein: CASSWGTESYEQYF.

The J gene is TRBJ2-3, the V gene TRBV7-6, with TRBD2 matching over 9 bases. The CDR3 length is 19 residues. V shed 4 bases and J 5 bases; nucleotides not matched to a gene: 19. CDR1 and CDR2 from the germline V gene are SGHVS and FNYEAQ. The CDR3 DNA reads TGTGCCAGCAGCTCAGGAGGACTTGGGCGCGGGAGGGCCCAAGATACGCAGTATTTT. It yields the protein CASSSGGLGRGRAQDTQYF.